Presented here are 20 T cell receptor beta chains from one specimen sequenced in a study of blood T cell repertoires in COVID-19. The table came from immunoSEQ multiplex PCR; TCRdb's copy has only in-frame clones and leaves some out. The sample lists under 300,000 clones, roughly 85% occurring once. Sequencing used peripheral blood. These receptors came from a woman younger than 35 with acute or convalescent COVID-19.

The chain couples TRBV4-1 to TRBJ1-1; 10 bases match TRBD1. With V trimmed by 0 bases and J by 5 bases, 3 bases remained unmatched. The length of the CDR3 is 15 residues. Germline-derived CDR1 and CDR2 are MGHRA and YSYEKL. In nucleotides, the CDR3 is TGCGCCAGCAGCCAAGATCGGACAGGGGGAACTGAAGCTTTCTTT. Encoded protein: CASSQDRTGGTEAFF.

The rearrangement links TRBV24-1 to TRBJ2-1; D possibly corresponds to TRBD2 (5 bases). V lost 5 bases to trimming and J lost 7 bases, with 14 bases between them. This CDR3 contains 14 residues. Germline values: CDR1 KGHDR, CDR2 SFDVKD. Here the CDR3 reads CATSARGLRNEQFF. DNA of the CDR3: TGTGCCACCAGTGCCCGAGGGCTGAGGAATGAGCAGTTCTTC.

This sequence joins TRBV9 and TRBJ2-7; D is unresolved. CDR3 length equals 17 residues. V lost 0 bases to trimming and J lost 4 bases, with 20 bases between them. Germline lookup yields CDR1 SGDLS and CDR2 YYNGEE. Here the CDR3 reads CASSVGVGQRLPYEQYF. CDR3 nucleotides: TGTGCCAGCAGCGTAGGGGTTGGCCAGAGGTTGCCATACGAGCAGTACTTC.

The chain employs TRBV1 and TRBJ2-1; the table's D gene call, TRBD2, was not cross checked with the DNA. TRBV1 is recorded as a pseudogene. The CDR3 runs to 16 residues. The CDR3 protein is CTSSQEILAGGPEQFF. The CDR3 DNA is TGCACCAGCAGCCAAGAGATACTAGCGGGAGGGCCTGAGCAGTTCTTC.

This clone was counted a single time. V usage is TRBV19 and J usage is TRBJ2-1; unclear D gene. Trimming pared 5 bases from V and 6 bases from J, leaving 8 bases between. The CDR3 has 12 amino acids. Germline loops: CDR1 LNHDA, CDR2 SQIVND (reference sequence). The CDR3 sequence: CASSPRVNEQFF. The CDR3 coding sequence is TGTGCCAGTAGTCCGCGAGTCAATGAGCAGTTCTTC. The full variable domain, completed using reference TRBV19 and TRBJ2-1, is DGGITQSPKYLFRKEGQNVTLSCEQNLNHDAMYWYRQDPGQGLRLIYYSQIVNDFQKGDIAEGYSVSREKKESFPLTVTSAQKNPTAFYLCASSPRVNEQFFGPGTRLTVL.

CDR3 amino acids: CASSTGQGLSNQPQHF. The CDR3 DNA sequence: TGTGCCAGTAGTACCGGACAGGGATTGAGCAATCAGCCCCAGCATTTT. The chain recombines TRBV19 with TRBJ1-5; TRBD1 matches at 8 bases. This CDR3 contains 16 residues. The germline V gene has CDR1 LNHDA and CDR2 SQIVND (reference sequence). V lost 4 bases and J lost 1; bases outside the gene matches: 6.

This clone was seen just once. The V call is TRBV12-3 or TRBV12-4, the J call TRBJ2-7, with D unresolved. V lost 5 bases, J lost 4 bases, and 6 bases lay in between. CDR3 length: 11 residues. CDR3 sequence (DNA): TGTGCCAGCAGTGAGTGGTACGAGCAGTACTTC. This encodes CASSEWYEQYF.

The CDR3 DNA sequence: TGTGCCAGCAGTCGACAGGGACCTTTTGGGGAGACCCAGTACTTC. This codes for CASSRQGPFGETQYF. The genes are TRBV6-5 and TRBJ2-5; 7 nucleotides match TRBD1. This CDR3 is built from 15 residues. Per germline, CDR1 MNHEY and CDR2 SVGAGI. The J segment lost 5 bases and the V segment lost 5 bases, leaving 11 bases of the junction unmatched.

This clone was observed a handful of times. The chain combines TRBV6-5 with TRBJ1-1; a weak D match, TRBD1 (5 bases). The V gene lost 0 bases and the J gene lost 3 bases, with 11 bases spanning the gap. This CDR3 contains 15 residues. In germline, CDR1 is MNHEY, CDR2 SVGAGI. This chain's CDR3 is CASSYSEGTYTEAFF. As DNA, the CDR3 is TGTGCCAGCAGTTACTCGGAGGGGACCTACACTGAAGCTTTCTTT.

On this clone: A junction boundary mismatches the germline segment, possibly from a read error. The rearrangement uses TRBV3-1 (or the pseudogene TRBV3-2) and TRBJ2-6; D is possibly TRBD1 (5 bases). Germline V gene sequence: CDR1 LGHDT, CDR2 YNNKEL (reference sequence). This CDR3 comprises 19 residues. CDR3 amino acids: CVSSQEFGRVDSGANVLTF. The CDR3 DNA follows: TGTGTCAGCAGCCAAGAGTTCGGCAGGGTGGACTCTGGGGCCAACGTCCTGACTTTC.

The CDR3 DNA sequence: TGTGCCAGCAGCCCTCACTTTGGCGGGGTGGGTGAGCAGTTCTTC. Protein sequence: CASSPHFGGVGEQFF. This sequence joins TRBV14 and TRBJ2-1; TRBD2 might be the D (6 bases). Trimming left V 4 bases short and J 9 bases short, with 19 bases between. Germline CDR1 and CDR2: SGHDN and FVKESK. This CDR3 has 15 amino acids.

This chain connects TRBV6-4 to TRBJ2-3; 8 bases agree with TRBD2. Germline assignment: CDR1 MRHNA and CDR2 SNTAGT. The CDR3 runs to 16 residues. With 6 bases clipped from V and 2 bases from J, the junction kept 10 bases outside the gene matches. CDR3 sequence: CASSRNPGGTTDTQYF. The DNA for the CDR3 is TGTGCCAGCAGCCGGAACCCGGGGGGGACCACAGATACGCAGTATTTT.

A word on this clone: In the same sample, other DNA sequences code for this CDR3. The rearrangement links TRBV19 to TRBJ1-5, with TRBD1 matching over 8 bases. The CDR3 is made up of 14 amino acids. V gave up 1 base and J gave up 4 bases; unmatched junction bases: 0. Germline values: CDR1 LNHDA, CDR2 SQIVND (reference sequence). The CDR3 DNA sequence: TGTGCCAGTAGTATAGGACAGGGGAATCAGCCCCAGCATTTT. The encoded protein is CASSIGQGNQPQHF.

This clone was counted once. The genes are TRBV5-1 and TRBJ1-2; 10 nucleotides line up with TRBD1. CDR1 is SGHRS, CDR2 YFSETQ, per germline. The V and J ends lost 0 bases and 3 bases, in that order; junction bases with no gene match: 8. This CDR3 is 17 amino acids long. CDR3 protein: CASSLGTGTGVDYGYTF. The CDR3 DNA reads TGCGCCAGCAGCTTGGGTACCGGGACAGGGGTCGACTATGGCTACACCTTC.

About this clone: Different DNA sequences within this sample yield the same CDR3. This chain connects TRBV6-2 or TRBV6-3 to TRBJ2-1; possibly TRBD1 for D (6 bases). Germline CDR1 MNHEY, CDR2 SVGEGT. The V gene lost 2 bases and the J gene lost 7 bases, with 6 bases spanning the gap. The CDR3 length is 12 residues. The CDR3 loop is CASSYTGNEQFF. The CDR3 region has the DNA TGTGCCAGCAGTTACACAGGGAATGAGCAGTTCTTC.

The J gene is TRBJ2-2, the V gene TRBV28; TRBD2 is a possible D gene (5 bases). Trimming removed 5 bases from V and 4 bases from J, with 14 bases in between. Germline V lookup: CDR1 MDHEN, CDR2 SYDVKM. The CDR3 consists of 15 residues. CDR3 bases: TGTGCCAGCAGTCCACTAGAAGGAGCCACCGGGGAGCTGTTTTTT. Translation gives CASSPLEGATGELFF.

The V gene is TRBV7-6, the J gene TRBJ1-1; 7 bases agree with TRBD1. The germline CDR1 and CDR2 sequences are SGHVS and FNYEAQ. CDR3 length equals 15 residues. J gave up 5 bases and V 5 bases, and 11 bases lay outside the gene matches. CDR3 residues: CASSPPQGWGTEAFF. CDR3 nucleotides: TGTGCCAGCAGCCCACCACAGGGGTGGGGGACTGAAGCTTTCTTT.

The rearrangement links TRBV29-1 to TRBJ2-3; weak D call: TRBD1 (5 bases). The CDR3 loop spans 13 amino acids. The ends were cut back, 6 bases at V and 0 bases at J, with 10 bases in the middle. CDR1 is SQVTM, CDR2 ANQGSEA, per germline. For the CDR3, the DNA is TGCAGCGTGGACAAGATTAGCACAGATACGCAGTATTTT. Protein: CSVDKISTDTQYF.

V usage is TRBV4-1 and J usage is TRBJ2-1; possibly TRBD2 for D (6 bases). Between the trimmed V and J ends, which lost 0 bases and 12 bases, there was a span of 24 bases. Germline lookup yields CDR1 MGHRA and CDR2 YSYEKL. The CDR3 is made up of 17 amino acids. The DNA of the CDR3 is TGCGCCAGCAGCCAAGATGGGGCGGGACGAAAACCCCAAGTGCAGTTCTTC. Translation gives CASSQDGAGRKPQVQFF.

This clone has just one count. The chain is built from TRBV6-6 and TRBJ1-5; D is uncertain. Trimming removed 2 bases at V and 5 bases at J, with 16 bases between. The V gene's germline CDR1 is MNHNY and CDR2 SVGAGI (reference sequence). The CDR3 runs 16 residues. CDR3: CASSYGLQSGHQPQHF. CDR3 DNA: TGTGCCAGCAGTTACGGGTTACAGTCTGGTCATCAGCCCCAGCATTTT.